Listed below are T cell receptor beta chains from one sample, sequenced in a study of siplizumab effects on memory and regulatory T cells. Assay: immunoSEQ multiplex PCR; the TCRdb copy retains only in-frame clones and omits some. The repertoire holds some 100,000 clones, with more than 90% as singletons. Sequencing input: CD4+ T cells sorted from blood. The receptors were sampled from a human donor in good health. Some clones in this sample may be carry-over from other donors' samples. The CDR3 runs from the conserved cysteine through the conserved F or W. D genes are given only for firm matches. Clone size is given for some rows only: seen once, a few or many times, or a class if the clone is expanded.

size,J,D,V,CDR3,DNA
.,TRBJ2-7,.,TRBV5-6,CASSSYQYLFTKQYF,TGTGCCAGCAGCTCGTACCAATACCTATTTACGAAGCAGTACTTC
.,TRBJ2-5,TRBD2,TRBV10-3,CAISEGLGGSPETQYF,TGTGCCATCAGTGAGGGTTTGGGCGGGAGTCCGGAGACCCAGTACTTC
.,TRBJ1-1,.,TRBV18,CASSPPRGVTEAFF,TGTGCCAGCTCACCCCCACGGGGTGTCACTGAAGCTTTCTTT
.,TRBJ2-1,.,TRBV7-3,CASSLSGSSYNEQFF,TGTGCCAGCAGCTTAAGTGGGTCCTCCTACAATGAGCAGTTCTTC
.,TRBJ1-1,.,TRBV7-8,CASSLLGRVGNTEAFF,TGTGCCAGCAGCTTATTAGGCAGGGTGGGAAATACTGAAGCTTTCTTT
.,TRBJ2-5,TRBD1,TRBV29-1,CSVSKPGGETQYF,TGCAGCGTTTCTAAACCAGGGGGAGAGACCCAGTACTTC
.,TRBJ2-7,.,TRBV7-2,CASSLATYEQYF,TGTGCCAGCAGCTTAGCTACCTACGAGCAGTACTTC
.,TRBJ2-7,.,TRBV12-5,CASGLDHYEQYF,TGTGCTAGTGGTTTGGACCACTACGAGCAGTACTTC
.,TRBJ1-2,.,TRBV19,CASSPGLGYTF,TGTGCCAGTAGTCCGGGCTTGGGCTACACCTTC
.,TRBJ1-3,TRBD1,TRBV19,CASSIVRWDRFSSGNTIYF,TGTGCCAGTAGTATAGTAAGATGGGACAGATTCTCCTCTGGAAACACCATATATTTT
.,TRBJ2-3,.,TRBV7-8,CASSAHRVNPTDTQYF,TGTGCCAGCAGCGCCCATAGGGTAAACCCCACAGATACGCAGTATTTT
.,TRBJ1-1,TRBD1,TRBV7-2,CASSLNRGFGTEAFF,TGTGCCAGCAGCCTGAACAGGGGGTTTGGCACTGAAGCTTTCTTT
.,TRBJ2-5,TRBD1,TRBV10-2,CASSHGTGGLQTQYF,TGCGCCAGCAGCCACGGCACAGGGGGGTTGCAGACCCAGTACTTC
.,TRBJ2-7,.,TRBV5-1,CASSNIEGYEQYF,TGCGCCAGCAGCAACATCGAGGGTTACGAGCAGTACTTC
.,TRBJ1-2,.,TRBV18,CASSPQGPNYGYTF,TGTGCCAGCTCACCACAAGGGCCTAACTATGGCTACACCTTC
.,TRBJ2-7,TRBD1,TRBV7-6,CASSQGDGPYEQYF,TGTGCCAGCAGCCAGGGGGACGGCCCCTACGAGCAGTACTTC
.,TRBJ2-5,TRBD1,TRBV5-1,CASSVRQGEETQYF,TGCGCCAGCAGCGTACGACAGGGAGAAGAGACCCAGTACTTC
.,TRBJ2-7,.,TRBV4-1,CASSQDISGFSTKQYF,TGCGCCAGCAGCCAAGACATCAGCGGGTTCAGTACGAAGCAGTACTTC
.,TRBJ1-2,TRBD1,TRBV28,CASSLGTGGTNYGYTF,TGTGCCAGCAGTTTAGGGACAGGGGGAACGAACTATGGCTACACCTTC
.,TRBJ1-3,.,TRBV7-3,CASSLFDRLPTLSGNTIYF,TGTGCCAGCAGCCTATTCGACAGATTGCCCACTCTTTCTGGAAACACCATATATTTT
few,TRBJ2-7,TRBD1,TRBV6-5,CASSRDRKFSYEQYF,TGTGCCAGCAGCCGGGACAGAAAATTTTCCTACGAGCAGTACTTC
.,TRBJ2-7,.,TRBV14,CASSQEIPAYEQYF,TGTGCCAGCAGCCAAGAGATTCCGGCCTACGAGCAGTACTTC
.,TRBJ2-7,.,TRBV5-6,CASSFRRGVPYEQYF,TGTGCCAGCAGCTTTAGGAGGGGGGTGCCTTACGAGCAGTACTTC
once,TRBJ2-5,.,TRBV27,CASSPYMQTLSKQYF,TGTGCCAGCAGTCCCTATATGCAGACACTCAGCAAGCAGTACTTC
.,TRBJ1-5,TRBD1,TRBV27,CASSSQGQGGVQPQHF,TGTGCCAGCAGTTCCCAGGGACAGGGGGGGGTTCAGCCCCAGCATTTT
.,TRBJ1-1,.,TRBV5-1,CASSLVAGGNTEAFF,TGCGCCAGCAGCTTGGTCGCAGGCGGGAACACTGAAGCTTTCTTT
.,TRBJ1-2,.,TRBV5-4,CASSFDGSYGYTF,TGTGCCAGCAGCTTCGACGGAAGCTATGGCTACACCTTC
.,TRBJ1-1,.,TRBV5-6,CASTTGTENTEAFF,TGTGCCAGCACCACCGGGACCGAGAACACTGAAGCTTTCTTT
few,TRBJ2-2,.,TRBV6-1,CASSVTGNTGELFF,TGTGCCAGCAGTGTGACAGGGAACACCGGGGAGCTGTTTTTT
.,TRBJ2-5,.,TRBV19,CASSPAATEETQYF,TGTGCCAGTAGCCCAGCCGCCACCGAAGAGACCCAGTACTTC
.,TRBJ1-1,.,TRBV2,CASMPRRGGNTEAFF,TGTGCCAGCATGCCCAGACGGGGAGGAAACACTGAAGCTTTCTTT
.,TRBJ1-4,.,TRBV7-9,CASSLEYSPRRLFF,TGTGCCAGCAGCTTAGAGTATAGTCCACGAAGACTGTTTTTT
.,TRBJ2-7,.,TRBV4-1,CASSHTGNLYEQYF,TGCGCCAGCAGCCATACAGGAAACCTCTACGAGCAGTACTTC
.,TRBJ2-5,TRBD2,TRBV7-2,CASSSNSGRAWETQYF,TGTGCCAGCAGCTCAAATAGCGGGAGGGCCTGGGAGACCCAGTACTTC
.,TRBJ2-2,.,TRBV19,CASSTKDRPGTGELFF,TGTGCCAGTAGTACCAAAGACAGGCCTGGCACCGGGGAGCTGTTTTTT
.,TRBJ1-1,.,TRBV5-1,CASSLVSWDTEAFF,TGCGCCAGCAGCTTGGTCAGTTGGGACACTGAAGCTTTCTTT
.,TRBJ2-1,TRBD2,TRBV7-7,CASSPTIIAGGNNEQFF,TGTGCTAGCAGCCCTACCATAATAGCGGGAGGGAACAATGAGCAGTTCTTC
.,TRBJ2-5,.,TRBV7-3,CASSLTVQETQYF,TGTGCCAGCAGCTTGACAGTACAAGAGACCCAGTACTTC
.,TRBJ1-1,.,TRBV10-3,CAISEIAGPSMNTEAFF,TGTGCCATCAGTGAAATAGCGGGGCCGTCAATGAACACTGAAGCTTTCTTT
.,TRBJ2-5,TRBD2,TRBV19,CASSFSGRSETQYF,TGTGCCAGTAGTTTTAGCGGGAGGTCGGAGACCCAGTACTTC
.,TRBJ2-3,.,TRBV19,CASPLGSSWDTQYF,TGTGCCAGTCCGTTAGGGTCTTCCTGGGATACGCAGTATTTT
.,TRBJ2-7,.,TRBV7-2,CASSSTYEQYF,TGTGCCAGCAGCTCAACCTACGAGCAGTACTTC
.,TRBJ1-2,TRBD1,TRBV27,CASSPRTGTNYGYTF,TGTGCCAGCAGTCCTCGGACAGGGACTAACTATGGCTACACCTTC
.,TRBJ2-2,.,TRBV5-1,CASSFYMGGKNGELFF,TGCGCCAGCAGCTTTTATATGGGGGGCAAGAACGGGGAGCTGTTTTTT
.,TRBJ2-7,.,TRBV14,CASSQAISRGWGEQYF,TGTGCCAGCAGCCAAGCTATCTCTCGGGGCTGGGGAGAGCAGTACTTC
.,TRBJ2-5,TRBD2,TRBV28,CASSFAAGTSGVQETQYF,TGTGCCAGCAGTTTCGCGGCGGGGACTAGCGGAGTTCAAGAGACCCAGTACTTC
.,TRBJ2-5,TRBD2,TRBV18,CASSPFPAGGGETQYF,TGTGCCAGCTCACCATTTCCAGCGGGAGGAGGAGAGACCCAGTACTTC
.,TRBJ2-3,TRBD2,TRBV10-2,CASSGGTSGTDTQYF,TGCGCCAGCAGTGGAGGGACTAGCGGCACAGATACGCAGTATTTT
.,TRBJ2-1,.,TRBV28,CASSLTSSYNEQFF,TGTGCCAGCAGTTTGACTAGCTCCTACAATGAGCAGTTCTTC
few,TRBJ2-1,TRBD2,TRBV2,CASSAASGRPNEQFF,TGTGCCAGCAGTGCTGCTAGCGGGAGACCCAATGAGCAGTTCTTC
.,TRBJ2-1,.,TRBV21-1,CARPSGQGFGDEQFF,TGTGCCAGGCCGTCCGGACAGGGGTTTGGGGATGAGCAGTTCTTC
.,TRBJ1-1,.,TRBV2,CASSEWGNTEAFF,TGTGCCAGCAGTGAATGGGGAAACACTGAAGCTTTCTTT
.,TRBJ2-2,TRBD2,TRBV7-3,CASSSKPTSGIVQVGELFF,TGTGCCAGCAGCTCCAAACCGACTAGCGGGATAGTGCAAGTCGGGGAGCTGTTTTTT